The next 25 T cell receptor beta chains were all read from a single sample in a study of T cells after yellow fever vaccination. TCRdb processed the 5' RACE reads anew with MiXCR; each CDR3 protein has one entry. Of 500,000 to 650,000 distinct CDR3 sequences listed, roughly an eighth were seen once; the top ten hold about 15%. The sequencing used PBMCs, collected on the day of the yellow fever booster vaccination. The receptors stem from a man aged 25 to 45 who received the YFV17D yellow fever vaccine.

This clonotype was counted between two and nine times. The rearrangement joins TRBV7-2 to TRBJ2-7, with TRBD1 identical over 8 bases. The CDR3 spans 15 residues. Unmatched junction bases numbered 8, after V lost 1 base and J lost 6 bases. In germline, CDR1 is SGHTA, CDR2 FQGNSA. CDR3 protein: CASSLGGGTGREQYF. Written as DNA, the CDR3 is TGTGCCAGCAGCTTAGGGGGCGGGACAGGTCGCGAGCAGTACTTC.

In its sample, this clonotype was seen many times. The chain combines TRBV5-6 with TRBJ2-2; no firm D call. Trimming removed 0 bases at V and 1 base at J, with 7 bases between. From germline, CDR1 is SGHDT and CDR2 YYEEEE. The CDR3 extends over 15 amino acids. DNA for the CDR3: TGTGCCAGCAGCTTGGGCTGGTTGAACACCGGGGAGCTGTTTTTT. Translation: CASSLGWLNTGELFF. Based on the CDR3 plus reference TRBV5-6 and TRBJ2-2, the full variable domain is DAGVTQSPTHLIKTRGQQVTLRCSPKSGHDTVSWYQQALGQGPQFIFQYYEEEERQRGNFPDRFSGHQFPNYSSELNVNALLLGDSALYLCASSLGWLNTGELFFGEGSRLTVL.

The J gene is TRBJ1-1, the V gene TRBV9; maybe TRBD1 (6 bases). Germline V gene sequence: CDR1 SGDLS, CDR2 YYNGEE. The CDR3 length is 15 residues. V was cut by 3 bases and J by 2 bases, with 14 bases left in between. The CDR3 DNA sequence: TGTGCCAGCAGCGAAAACAGGGATCTAAACACTGAAGCTTTCTTT. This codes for CASSENRDLNTEAFF.

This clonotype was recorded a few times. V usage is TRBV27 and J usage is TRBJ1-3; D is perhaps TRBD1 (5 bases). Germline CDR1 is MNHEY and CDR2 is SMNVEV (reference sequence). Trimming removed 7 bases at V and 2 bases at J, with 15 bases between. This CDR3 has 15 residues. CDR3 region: CASMELGVPGNTIYF. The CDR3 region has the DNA TGTGCCAGCATGGAATTGGGGGTCCCTGGAAACACCATATATTTT.

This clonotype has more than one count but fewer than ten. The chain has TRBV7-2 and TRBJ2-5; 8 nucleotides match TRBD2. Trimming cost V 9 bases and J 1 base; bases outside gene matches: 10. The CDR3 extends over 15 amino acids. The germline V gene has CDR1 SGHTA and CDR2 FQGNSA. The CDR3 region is CASGWLAGTQETQYF. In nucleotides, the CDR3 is TGTGCCAGTGGCTGGCTAGCGGGCACCCAAGAGACCCAGTACTTC.

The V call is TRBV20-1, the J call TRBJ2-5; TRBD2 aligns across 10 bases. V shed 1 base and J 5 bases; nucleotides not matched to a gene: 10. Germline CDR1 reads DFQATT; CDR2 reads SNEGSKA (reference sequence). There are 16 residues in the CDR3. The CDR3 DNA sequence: TGCAGTGCTAGAGGGACGTGGGGACTAGCGTTTGAGACCCAGTACTTC. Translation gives CSARGTWGLAFETQYF.

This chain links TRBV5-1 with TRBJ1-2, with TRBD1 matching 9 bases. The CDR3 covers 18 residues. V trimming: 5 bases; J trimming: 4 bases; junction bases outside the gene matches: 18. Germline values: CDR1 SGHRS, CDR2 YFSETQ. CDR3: CASRPDRGIHLPLYGYTF. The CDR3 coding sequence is TGCGCCAGCAGGCCGGACAGGGGCATCCACCTTCCCCTCTATGGCTACACCTTC.

The CDR3 reads CAGARAGEGTEAFF. The CDR3 coding sequence is TGTGCCGGGGCCAGGGCAGGGGAAGGCACTGAAGCTTTCTTT. The V call is TRBV5-4, the J call TRBJ1-1, with D possibly matching TRBD1 (6 bases). The CDR3 spans 14 residues. V gave up 10 bases and J gave up 4 bases, with 20 bases separating them. Germline CDR1 and CDR2: SGHNT and YYREEE (reference sequence).

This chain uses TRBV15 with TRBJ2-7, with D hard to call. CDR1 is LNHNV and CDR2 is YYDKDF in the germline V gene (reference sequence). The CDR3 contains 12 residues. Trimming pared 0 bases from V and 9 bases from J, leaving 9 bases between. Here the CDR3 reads CATSRDGPGQYF. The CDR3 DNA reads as TGTGCCACCAGCAGAGATGGGCCAGGGCAGTACTTC.

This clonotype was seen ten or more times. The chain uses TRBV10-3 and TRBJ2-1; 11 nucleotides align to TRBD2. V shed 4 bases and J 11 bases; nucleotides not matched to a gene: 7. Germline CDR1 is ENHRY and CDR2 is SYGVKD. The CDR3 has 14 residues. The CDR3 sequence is CAISAGTSGTKQFF. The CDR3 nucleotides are TGTGCCATCAGTGCCGGGACTAGCGGAACTAAGCAGTTCTTC.

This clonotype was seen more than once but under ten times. The CDR3: CASSLATAYGYTF. CDR3 DNA sequence: TGTGCCAGCAGCTTAGCGACAGCCTATGGCTACACCTTC. V and J are TRBV7-2 and TRBJ1-2; tentative D call: TRBD1 (5 bases). CDR3 length: 13 amino acids. The germline gives CDR1 SGHTA, CDR2 FQGNSA. The V and J ends lost 0 bases and 4 bases respectively, with 6 bases between them.

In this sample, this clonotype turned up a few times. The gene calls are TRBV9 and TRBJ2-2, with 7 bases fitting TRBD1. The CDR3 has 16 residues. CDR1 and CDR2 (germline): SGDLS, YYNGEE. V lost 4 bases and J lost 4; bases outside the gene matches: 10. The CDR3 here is CASSRVRGRGTGELFF. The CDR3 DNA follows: TGTGCCAGCAGCCGAGTTAGGGGGCGCGGCACCGGGGAGCTGTTTTTT. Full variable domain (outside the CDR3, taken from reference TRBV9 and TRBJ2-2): DSGVTQTPKHLITATGQRVTLRCSPRSGDLSVYWYQQSLDQGLQFLIQYYNGEERAKGNILERFSAQQFPDLHSELNLSSLELGDSALYFCASSRVRGRGTGELFFGEGSRLTVL.

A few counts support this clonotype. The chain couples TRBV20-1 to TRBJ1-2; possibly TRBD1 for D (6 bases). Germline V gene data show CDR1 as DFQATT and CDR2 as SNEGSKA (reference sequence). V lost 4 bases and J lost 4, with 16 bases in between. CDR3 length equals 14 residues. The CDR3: CSATPRGTSYGYTF. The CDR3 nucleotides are TGCAGTGCTACCCCCAGGGGAACCTCCTATGGCTACACCTTC.

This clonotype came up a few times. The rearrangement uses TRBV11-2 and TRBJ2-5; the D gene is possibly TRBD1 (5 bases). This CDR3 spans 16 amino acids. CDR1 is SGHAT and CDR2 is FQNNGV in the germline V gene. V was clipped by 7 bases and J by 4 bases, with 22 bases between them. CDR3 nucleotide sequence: TGTGCCAGCACCTCGATAGGGGTTATACGGCGAGAGACCCAGTACTTC. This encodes CASTSIGVIRRETQYF.

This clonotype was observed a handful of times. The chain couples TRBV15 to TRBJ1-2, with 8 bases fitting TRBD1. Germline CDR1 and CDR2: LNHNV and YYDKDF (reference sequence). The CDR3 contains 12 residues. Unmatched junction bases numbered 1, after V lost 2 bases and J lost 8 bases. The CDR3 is CATSRYRGGYTF. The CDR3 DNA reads TGTGCCACCAGCAGATACAGGGGGGGCTACACCTTC.

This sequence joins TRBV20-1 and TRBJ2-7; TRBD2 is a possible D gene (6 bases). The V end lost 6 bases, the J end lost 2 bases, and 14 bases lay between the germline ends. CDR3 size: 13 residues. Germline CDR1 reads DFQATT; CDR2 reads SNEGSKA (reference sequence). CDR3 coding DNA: TGCAGTGCGAAGACTAGTAACGCCTACGAGCAGTACTTC. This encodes CSAKTSNAYEQYF.

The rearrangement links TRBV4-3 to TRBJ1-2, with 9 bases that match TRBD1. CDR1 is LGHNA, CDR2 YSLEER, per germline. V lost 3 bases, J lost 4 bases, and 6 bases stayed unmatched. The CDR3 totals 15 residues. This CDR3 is CASSHGQGKVYGYTF. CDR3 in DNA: TGCGCCAGCAGCCACGGACAGGGGAAGGTCTATGGCTACACCTTC.

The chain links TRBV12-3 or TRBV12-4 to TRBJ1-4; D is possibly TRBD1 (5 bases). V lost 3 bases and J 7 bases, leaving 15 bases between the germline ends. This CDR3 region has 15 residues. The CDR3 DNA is TGTGCCAGCAGTTTTTCCCAGGGTAGCAGTGAAAAACTGTTTTTT. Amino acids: CASSFSQGSSEKLFF.

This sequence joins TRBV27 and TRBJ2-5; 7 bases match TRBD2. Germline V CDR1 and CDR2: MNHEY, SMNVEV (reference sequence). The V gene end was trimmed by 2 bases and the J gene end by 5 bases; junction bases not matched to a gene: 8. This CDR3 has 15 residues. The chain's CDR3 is CASSLEVRTRETQYF. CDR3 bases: TGTGCCAGCAGTTTAGAAGTAAGGACTAGGGAGACCCAGTACTTC.

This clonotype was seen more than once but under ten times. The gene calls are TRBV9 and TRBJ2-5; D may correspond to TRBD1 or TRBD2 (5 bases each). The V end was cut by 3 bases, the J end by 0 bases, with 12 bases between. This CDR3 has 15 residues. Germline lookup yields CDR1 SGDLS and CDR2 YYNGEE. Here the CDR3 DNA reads TGTGCCAGCAGCGATTCCGGGGCCCACCAAGAGACCCAGTACTTC. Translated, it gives CASSDSGAHQETQYF.

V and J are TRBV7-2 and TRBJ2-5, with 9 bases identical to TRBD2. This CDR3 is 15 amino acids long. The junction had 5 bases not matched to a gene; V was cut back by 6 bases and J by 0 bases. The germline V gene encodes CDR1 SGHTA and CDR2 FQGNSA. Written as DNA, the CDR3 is TGTGCCAGCAGTAGGGCGGGAGGGAACCAAGAGACCCAGTACTTC. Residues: CASSRAGGNQETQYF.

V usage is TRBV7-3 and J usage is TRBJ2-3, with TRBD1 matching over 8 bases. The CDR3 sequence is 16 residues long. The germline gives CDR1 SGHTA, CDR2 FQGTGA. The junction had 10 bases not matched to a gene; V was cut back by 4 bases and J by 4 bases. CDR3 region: CASSSGQGVGADTQYF. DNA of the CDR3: TGTGCCAGCAGCTCCGGACAGGGAGTCGGGGCAGATACGCAGTATTTT.

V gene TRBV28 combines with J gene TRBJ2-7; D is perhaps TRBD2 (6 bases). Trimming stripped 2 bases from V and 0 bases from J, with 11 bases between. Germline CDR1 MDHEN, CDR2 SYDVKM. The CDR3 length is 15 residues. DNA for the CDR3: TGTGCCAGCAGTTTAATCGGGGGTCGCTCCTACGAGCAGTACTTC. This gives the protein CASSLIGGRSYEQYF.

The CDR3 nucleotides read TGTGCCAGCAGCTTAAGGGCAGGGAGGGCAGATACGCAGTATTTT. It codes for CASSLRAGRADTQYF. V is TRBV5-6 and J is TRBJ2-3; 7 positions match TRBD2. CDR1 and CDR2 (germline): SGHDT, YYEEEE. Trimming at V came to 2 bases and at J to 4 bases, leaving 7 bases not matched to a gene. The CDR3 extends over 15 amino acids.

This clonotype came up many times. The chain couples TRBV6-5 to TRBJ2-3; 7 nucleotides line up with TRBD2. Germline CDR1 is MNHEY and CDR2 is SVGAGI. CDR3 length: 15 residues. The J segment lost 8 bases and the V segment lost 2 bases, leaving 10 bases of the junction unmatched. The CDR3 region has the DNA TGTGCCAGCAGTTACCAGTCTAGCGGTTCGGGTACGCAGTATTTT. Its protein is CASSYQSSGSGTQYF.